This T cell receptor (beta chain) comes out of a study of T-cell memory formation after mild COVID-19. This clonotype turned up a few times. The target antigen is unknown. TCRdb ran MiXCR on the 5' RACE reads and lists one entry per CDR3 protein. The sample has 35,000 to 45,000 distinct CDR3 sequences; less than 7.5% are singletons. Study-wide results and caveats: CD4+ clones that contracted lay mainly in CM and EM; CD8+ ones lay in EMRA. In pre-infection memory, a portion of responding clones appeared, which suggested that cross-reactive memory joined.

The CDR3 has 13 amino acids. Trimming took off 5 bases at V and 3 bases at J, with 13 bases between the two ends. Germline CDR1 is SQVTM and CDR2 is ANQGSEA. The source material was PBMCs or a T cell subset sorted from them (not recorded which). The sequence was collected from a man between 18 and 29 years old who had mild COVID-19 (a few samples of this study predate the infection). Cell type and time point are not known. The genes are TRBV29-1 and TRBJ1-1; D is ambiguous. Here the CDR3 reads CSVSSGEDTEAFF. The CDR3 DNA reads as TGCAGCGTTTCATCCGGGGAGGACACTGAAGCTTTCTTT.